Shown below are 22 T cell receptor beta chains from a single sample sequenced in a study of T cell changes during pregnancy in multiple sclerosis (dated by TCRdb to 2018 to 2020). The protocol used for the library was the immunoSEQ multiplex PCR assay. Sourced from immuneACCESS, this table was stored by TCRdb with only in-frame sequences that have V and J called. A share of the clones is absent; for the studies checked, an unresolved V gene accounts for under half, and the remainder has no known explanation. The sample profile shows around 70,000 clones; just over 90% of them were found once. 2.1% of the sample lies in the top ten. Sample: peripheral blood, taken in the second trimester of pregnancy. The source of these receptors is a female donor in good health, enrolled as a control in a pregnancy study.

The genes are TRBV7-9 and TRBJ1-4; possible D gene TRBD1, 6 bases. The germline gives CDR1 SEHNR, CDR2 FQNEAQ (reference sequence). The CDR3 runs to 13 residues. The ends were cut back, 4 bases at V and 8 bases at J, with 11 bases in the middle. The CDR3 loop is CASSSGGQEKLFF. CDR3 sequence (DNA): TGTGCCAGCAGCTCTGGAGGACAGGAAAAACTGTTTTTT.

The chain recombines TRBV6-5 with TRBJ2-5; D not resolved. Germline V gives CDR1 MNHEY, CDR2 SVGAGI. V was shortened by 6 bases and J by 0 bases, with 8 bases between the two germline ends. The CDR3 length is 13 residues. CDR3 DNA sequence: TGTGCCAGCAGCCTACGAAACCAAGAGACCCAGTACTTC. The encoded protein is CASSLRNQETQYF.

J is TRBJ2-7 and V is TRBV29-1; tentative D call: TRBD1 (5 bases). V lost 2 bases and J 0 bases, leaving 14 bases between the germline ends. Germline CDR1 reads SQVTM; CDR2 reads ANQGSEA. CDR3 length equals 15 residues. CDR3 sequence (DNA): TGCAGCGTTGAACCCCAAGGGGCGCCCTCCTACGAGCAGTACTTC. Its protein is CSVEPQGAPSYEQYF.

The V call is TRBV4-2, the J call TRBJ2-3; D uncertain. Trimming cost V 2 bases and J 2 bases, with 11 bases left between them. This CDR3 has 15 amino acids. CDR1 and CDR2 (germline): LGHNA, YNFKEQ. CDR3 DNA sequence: TGTGCCAGCAGCCAACATCAGGAAAACACAGATACGCAGTATTTT. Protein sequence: CASSQHQENTDTQYF.

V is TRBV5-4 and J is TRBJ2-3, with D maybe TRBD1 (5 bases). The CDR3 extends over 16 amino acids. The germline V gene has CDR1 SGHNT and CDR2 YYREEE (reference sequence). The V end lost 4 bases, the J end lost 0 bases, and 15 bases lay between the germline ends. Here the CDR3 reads CASSPTEAESTDTQYF. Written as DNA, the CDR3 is TGTGCCAGCAGCCCGACAGAGGCTGAAAGCACAGATACGCAGTATTTT.

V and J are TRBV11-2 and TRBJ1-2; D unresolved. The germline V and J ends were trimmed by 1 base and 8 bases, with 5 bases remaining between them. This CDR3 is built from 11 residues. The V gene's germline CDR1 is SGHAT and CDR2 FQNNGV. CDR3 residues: CASSLAGGYTF. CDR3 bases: TGTGCCAGCAGCTTAGCGGGGGGCTACACCTTC.

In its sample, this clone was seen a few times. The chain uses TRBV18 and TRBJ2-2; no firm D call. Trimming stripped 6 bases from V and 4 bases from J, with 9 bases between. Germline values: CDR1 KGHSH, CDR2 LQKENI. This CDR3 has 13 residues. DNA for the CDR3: TGTGCCAGCTCGCCTATATTCACCGGGGAGCTGTTTTTT. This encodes CASSPIFTGELFF.

The CDR3 coding sequence is TGTGCCAGCAGCCCAAACAGGGCGTACGATACGCAGTATTTT. Translation gives CASSPNRAYDTQYF. The chain carries TRBV7-2 and TRBJ2-3, with D possibly matching TRBD1 (6 bases). The germline CDR1 and CDR2 sequences are SGHTA and FQGNSA. Trimming removed 5 bases from V and 6 bases from J, with 15 bases in between. This CDR3 spans 14 amino acids.

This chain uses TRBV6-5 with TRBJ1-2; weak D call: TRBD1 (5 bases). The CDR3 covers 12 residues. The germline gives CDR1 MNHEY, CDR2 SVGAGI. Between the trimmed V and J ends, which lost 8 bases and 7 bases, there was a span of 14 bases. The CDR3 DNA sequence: TGTGCCAGCTCCGCGGGGGGATTTGGCTACACCTTC. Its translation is CASSAGGFGYTF.

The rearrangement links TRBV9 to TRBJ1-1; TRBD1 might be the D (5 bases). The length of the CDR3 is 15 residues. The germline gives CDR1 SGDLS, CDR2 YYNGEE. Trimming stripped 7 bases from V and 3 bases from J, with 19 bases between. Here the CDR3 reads CASGVQGGADTEAFF. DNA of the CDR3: TGTGCCAGCGGGGTGCAGGGAGGGGCGGACACTGAAGCTTTCTTT.

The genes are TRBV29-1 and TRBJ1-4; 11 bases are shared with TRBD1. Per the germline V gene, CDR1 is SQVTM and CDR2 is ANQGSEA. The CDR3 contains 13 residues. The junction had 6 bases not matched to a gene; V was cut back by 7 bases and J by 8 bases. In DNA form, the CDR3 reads TGCAGCGCATCGGACAGGGGGCTGGAAAAACTGTTTTTT. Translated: CSASDRGLEKLFF.

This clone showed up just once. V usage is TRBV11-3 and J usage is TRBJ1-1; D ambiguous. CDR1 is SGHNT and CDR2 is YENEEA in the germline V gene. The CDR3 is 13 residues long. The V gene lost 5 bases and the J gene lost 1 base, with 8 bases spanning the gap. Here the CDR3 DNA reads TGTGCCAGCAGCCAAAACGGGAACACTGAAGCTTTCTTT. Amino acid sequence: CASSQNGNTEAFF.

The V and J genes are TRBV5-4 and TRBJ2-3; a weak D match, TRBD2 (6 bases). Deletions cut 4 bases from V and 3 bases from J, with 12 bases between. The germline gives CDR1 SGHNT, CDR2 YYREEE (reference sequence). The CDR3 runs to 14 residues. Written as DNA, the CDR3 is TGTGCCAGCAGCGGTGGGGGGATTACAGATACGCAGTATTTT. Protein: CASSGGGITDTQYF.

CDR3 coding DNA: TGCGCCAGCAGCGAAACAGGGGGTACTGAAGCTTTCTTT. This encodes CASSETGGTEAFF. The J gene is TRBJ1-1, the V gene TRBV5-1; 8 bases line up with TRBD1. The CDR3 has 13 residues. The V segment lost 4 bases and the J segment 5 bases; nucleotides outside the gene matches: 4. Germline V gene lookup returns CDR1 SGHRS and CDR2 YFSETQ. Full variable domain (remainder filled in from reference TRBV5-1 and TRBJ1-1): KAGVTQTPRYLIKTRGQQVTLSCSPISGHRSVSWYQQTPGQGLQFLFEYFSETQRNKGNFPGRFSGRQFSNSRSEMNVSTLELGDSALYLCASSETGGTEAFFGQGTRLTVV.

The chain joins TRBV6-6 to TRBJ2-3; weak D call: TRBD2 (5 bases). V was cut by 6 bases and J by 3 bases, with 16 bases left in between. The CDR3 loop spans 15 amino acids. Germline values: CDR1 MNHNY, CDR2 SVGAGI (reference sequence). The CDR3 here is CASSQDWPGTDTQYF. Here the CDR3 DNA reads TGTGCCAGCAGCCAGGACTGGCCGGGGACAGATACGCAGTATTTT.

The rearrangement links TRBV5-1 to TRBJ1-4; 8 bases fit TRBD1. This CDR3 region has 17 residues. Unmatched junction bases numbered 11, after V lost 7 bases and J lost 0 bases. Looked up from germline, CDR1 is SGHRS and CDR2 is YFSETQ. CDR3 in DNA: TGCGCCAGCCGTCTTGACAGGGGACCCGCAACTAATGAAAAACTGTTTTTT. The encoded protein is CASRLDRGPATNEKLFF.

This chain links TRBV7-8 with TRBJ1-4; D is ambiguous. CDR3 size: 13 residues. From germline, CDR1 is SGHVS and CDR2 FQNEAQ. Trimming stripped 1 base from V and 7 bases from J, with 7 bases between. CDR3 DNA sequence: TGTGCCAGCAGCTTAGAGTTGCGTGAAAAACTGTTTTTT. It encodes CASSLELREKLFF.

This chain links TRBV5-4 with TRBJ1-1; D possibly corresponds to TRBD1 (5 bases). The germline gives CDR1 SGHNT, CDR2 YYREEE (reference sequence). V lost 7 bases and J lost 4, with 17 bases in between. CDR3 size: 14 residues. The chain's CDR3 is CASRSWGEVTEAFF. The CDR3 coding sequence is TGTGCCAGCCGCTCGTGGGGGGAGGTCACTGAAGCTTTCTTT.

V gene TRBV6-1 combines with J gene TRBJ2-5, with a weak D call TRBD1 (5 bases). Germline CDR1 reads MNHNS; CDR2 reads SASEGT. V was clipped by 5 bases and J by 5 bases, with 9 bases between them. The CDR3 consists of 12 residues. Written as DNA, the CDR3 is TGTGCCAGCAGTTGGGGCGAGGAGACCCAGTACTTC. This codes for CASSWGEETQYF.

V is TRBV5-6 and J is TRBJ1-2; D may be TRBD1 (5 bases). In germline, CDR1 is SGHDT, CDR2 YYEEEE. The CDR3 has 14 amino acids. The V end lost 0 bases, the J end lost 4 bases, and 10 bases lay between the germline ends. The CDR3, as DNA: TGTGCCAGCAGCTTGGGGCAGGGTCCCTATGGCTACACCTTC. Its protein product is CASSLGQGPYGYTF.

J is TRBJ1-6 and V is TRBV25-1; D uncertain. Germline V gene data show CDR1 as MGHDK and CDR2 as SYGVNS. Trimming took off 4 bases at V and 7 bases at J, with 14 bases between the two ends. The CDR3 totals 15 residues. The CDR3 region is CASSGPRFGNSPLHF. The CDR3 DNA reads TGTGCCAGCAGTGGTCCCAGGTTTGGGAATTCACCCCTCCACTTT.

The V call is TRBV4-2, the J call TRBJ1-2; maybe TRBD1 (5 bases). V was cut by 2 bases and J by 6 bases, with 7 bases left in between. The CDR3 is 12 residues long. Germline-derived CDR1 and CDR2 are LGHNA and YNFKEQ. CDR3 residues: CASSQFRDGYTF. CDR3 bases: TGTGCCAGCAGCCAATTCAGGGATGGCTACACCTTC.